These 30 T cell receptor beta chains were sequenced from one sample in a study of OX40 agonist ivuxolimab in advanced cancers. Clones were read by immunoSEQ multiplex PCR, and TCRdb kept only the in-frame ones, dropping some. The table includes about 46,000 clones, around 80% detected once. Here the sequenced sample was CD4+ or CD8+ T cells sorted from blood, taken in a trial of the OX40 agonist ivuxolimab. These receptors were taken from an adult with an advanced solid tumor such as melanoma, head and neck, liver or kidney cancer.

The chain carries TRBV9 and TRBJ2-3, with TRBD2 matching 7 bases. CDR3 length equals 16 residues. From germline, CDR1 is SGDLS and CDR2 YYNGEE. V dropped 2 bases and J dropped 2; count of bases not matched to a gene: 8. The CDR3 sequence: CASSVTSEGSTDTQYF. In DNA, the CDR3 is TGTGCCAGCAGCGTCACTAGCGAGGGTTCCACAGATACGCAGTATTTT. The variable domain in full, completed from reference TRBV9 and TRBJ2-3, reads DSGVTQTPKHLITATGQRVTLRCSPRSGDLSVYWYQQSLDQGLQFLIQYYNGEERAKGNILERFSAQQFPDLHSELNLSSLELGDSALYFCASSVTSEGSTDTQYFGPGTRLTVL.

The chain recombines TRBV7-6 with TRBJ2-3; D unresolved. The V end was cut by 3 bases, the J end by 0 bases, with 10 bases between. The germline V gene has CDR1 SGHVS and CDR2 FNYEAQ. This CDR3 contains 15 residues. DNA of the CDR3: TGTGCCAGCAGCTTGTTGGCGGTTAGCACAGATACGCAGTATTTT. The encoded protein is CASSLLAVSTDTQYF.

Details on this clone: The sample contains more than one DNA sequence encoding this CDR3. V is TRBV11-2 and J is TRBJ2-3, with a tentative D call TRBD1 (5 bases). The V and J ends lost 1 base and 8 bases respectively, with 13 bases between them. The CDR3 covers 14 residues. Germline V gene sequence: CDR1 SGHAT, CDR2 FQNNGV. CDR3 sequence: CASSLAPTQGTQYF. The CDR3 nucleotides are TGTGCCAGCAGCTTAGCCCCTACCCAGGGTACGCAGTATTTT.

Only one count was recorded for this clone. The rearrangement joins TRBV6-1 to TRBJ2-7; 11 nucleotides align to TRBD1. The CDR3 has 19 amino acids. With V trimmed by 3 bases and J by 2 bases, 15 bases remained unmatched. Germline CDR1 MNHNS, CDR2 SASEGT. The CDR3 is CASSDPGQGGLGRAYEQYF. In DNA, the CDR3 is TGTGCCAGCAGTGATCCGGGACAGGGGGGACTCGGGAGAGCCTACGAGCAGTACTTC.

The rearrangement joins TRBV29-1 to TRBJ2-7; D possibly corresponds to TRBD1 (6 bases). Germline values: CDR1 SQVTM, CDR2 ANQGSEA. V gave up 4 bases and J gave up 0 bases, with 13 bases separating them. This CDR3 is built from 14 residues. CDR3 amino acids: CSVAVQGYSYEQYF. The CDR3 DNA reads TGCAGCGTTGCAGTGCAGGGGTACTCCTACGAGCAGTACTTC.

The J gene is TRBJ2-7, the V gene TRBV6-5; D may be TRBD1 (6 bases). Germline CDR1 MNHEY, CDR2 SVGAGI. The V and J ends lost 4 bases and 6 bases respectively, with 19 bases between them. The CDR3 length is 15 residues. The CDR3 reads CASSSSRGAQGEQYF. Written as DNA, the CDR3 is TGTGCCAGCAGTTCCTCACGGGGCGCACAGGGCGAGCAGTACTTC.

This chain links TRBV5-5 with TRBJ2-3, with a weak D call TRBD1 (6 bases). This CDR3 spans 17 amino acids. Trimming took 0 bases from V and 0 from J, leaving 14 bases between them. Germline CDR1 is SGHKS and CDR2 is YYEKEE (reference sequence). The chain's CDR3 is CASSLGDRTLSTDTQYF. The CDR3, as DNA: TGTGCCAGCAGCTTGGGAGACAGGACCCTTAGCACAGATACGCAGTATTTT.

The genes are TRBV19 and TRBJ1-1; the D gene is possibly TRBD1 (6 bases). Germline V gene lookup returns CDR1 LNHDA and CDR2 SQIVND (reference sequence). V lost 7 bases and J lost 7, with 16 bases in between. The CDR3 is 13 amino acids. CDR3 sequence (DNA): TGTGCCAGTATCGAGTCTTGGACAGATGAAGCTTTCTTT. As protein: CASIESWTDEAFF.

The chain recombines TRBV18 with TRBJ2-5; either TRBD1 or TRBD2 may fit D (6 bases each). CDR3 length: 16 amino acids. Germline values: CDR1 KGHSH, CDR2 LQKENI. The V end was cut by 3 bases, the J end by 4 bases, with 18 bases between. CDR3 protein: CASSPPGRGRGETQYF. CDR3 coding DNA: TGTGCCAGCTCACCTCCCGGACGGGGGCGAGGAGAGACCCAGTACTTC.

DNA for the CDR3: TGTGCCAGCAGCCAAACAGGGACAAGCCAGCCCCAGCATTTT. Residues: CASSQTGTSQPQHF. The rearrangement links TRBV14 to TRBJ1-5; possible D gene TRBD1, 6 bases. Looked up from germline, CDR1 is SGHDN and CDR2 is FVKESK. V gave up 2 bases and J gave up 7 bases, with 12 bases separating them. This CDR3 spans 14 amino acids.

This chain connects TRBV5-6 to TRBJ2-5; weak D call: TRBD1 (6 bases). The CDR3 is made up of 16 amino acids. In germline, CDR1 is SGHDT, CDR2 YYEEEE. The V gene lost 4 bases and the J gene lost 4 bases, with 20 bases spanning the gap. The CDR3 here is CASSPLGAGASETQYF. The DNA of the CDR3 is TGTGCCAGCAGCCCCCTAGGTGCAGGGGCATCAGAGACCCAGTACTTC.

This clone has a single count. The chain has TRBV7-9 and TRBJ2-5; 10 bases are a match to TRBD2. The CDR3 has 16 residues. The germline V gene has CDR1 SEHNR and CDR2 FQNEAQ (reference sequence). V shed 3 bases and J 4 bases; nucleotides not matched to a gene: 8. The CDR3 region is CASSFEQAGGAETQYF. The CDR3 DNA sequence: TGTGCCAGCAGCTTTGAACAAGCGGGAGGGGCAGAGACCCAGTACTTC.

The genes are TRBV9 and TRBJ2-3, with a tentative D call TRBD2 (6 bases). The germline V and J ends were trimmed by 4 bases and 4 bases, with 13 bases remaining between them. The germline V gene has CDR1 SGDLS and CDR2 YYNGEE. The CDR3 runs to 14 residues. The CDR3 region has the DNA TGTGCCAGCAGCACAGTCGGGAGTGCAGATACGCAGTATTTT. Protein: CASSTVGSADTQYF.

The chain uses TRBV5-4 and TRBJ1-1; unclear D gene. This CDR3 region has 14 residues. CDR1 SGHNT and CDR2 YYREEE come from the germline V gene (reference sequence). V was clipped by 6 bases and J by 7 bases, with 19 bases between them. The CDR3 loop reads CASTRRAGRSEAFF. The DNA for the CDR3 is TGTGCCAGCACCCGACGGGCCGGAAGGAGTGAAGCTTTCTTT.

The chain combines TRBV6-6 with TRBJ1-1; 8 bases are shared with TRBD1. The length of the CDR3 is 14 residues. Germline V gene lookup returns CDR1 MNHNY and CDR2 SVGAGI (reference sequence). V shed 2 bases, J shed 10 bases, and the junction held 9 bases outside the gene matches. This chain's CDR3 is CASSYTLGQGGAFF. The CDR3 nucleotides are TGTGCCAGCAGTTACACCCTCGGACAGGGCGGAGCTTTCTTT.

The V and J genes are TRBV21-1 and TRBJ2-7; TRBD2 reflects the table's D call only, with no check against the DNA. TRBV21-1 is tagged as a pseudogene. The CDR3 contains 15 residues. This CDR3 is CASSPTSGSSYEQYF. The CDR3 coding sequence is TGTGCCAGCAGCCCGACTAGCGGGAGCTCCTACGAGCAGTACTTC.

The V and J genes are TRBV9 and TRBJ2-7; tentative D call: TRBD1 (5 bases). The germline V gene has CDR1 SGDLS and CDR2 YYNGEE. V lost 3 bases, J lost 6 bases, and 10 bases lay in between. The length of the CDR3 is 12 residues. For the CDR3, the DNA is TGTGCCAGCAGCGCAGGGTTCGGCGAGCAGTACTTC. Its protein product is CASSAGFGEQYF. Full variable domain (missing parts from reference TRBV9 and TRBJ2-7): DSGVTQTPKHLITATGQRVTLRCSPRSGDLSVYWYQQSLDQGLQFLIQYYNGEERAKGNILERFSAQQFPDLHSELNLSSLELGDSALYFCASSAGFGEQYFGPGTRLTVT.

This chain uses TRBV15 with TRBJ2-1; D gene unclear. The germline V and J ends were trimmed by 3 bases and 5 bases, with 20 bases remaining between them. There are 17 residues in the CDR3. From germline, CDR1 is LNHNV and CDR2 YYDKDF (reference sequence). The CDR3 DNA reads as TGTGCCACCAGCAGGACGTATGGCTCGGTGGGCGACAATGAGCAGTTCTTC. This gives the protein CATSRTYGSVGDNEQFF. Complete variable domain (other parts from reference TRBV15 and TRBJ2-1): DAMVIQNPRYQVTQFGKPVTLSCSQTLNHNVMYWYQQKSSQAPKLLFHYYDKDFNNEADTPDNFQSRRPNTSFCFLDIRSPGLGDTAMYLCATSRTYGSVGDNEQFFGPGTRLTVL.

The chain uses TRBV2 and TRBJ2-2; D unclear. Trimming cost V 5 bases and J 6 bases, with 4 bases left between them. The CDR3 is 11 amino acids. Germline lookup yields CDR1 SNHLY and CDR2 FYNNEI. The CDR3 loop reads CASSPPGELFF. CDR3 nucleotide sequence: TGTGCCAGCAGTCCCCCCGGGGAGCTGTTTTTT.

The CDR3 is CASSLGASGRRPSSYEQYF. The DNA of the CDR3 is TGCGCCAGCAGCTTGGGGGCGTCGGGGAGGCGGCCTAGCTCCTACGAGCAGTACTTC. The V and J genes are TRBV5-1 and TRBJ2-7; TRBD2 might be the D (6 bases). Germline CDR1 SGHRS, CDR2 YFSETQ. Trimming pared 0 bases from V and 0 bases from J, leaving 22 bases between. The CDR3 is made up of 19 amino acids.

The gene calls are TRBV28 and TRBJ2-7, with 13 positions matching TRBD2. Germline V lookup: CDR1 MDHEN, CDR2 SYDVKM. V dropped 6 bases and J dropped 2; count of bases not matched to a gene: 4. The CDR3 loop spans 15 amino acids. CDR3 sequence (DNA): TGTGCCAGCAGGGCGACTAGCGGGAGGACCTACGAGCAGTACTTC. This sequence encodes CASRATSGRTYEQYF.

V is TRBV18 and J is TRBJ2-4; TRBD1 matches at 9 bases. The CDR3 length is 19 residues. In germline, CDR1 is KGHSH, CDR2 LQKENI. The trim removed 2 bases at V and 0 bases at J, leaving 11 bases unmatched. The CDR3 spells CASSPRTGAGPLAKNIQYF. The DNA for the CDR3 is TGTGCCAGCTCACCAAGGACAGGGGCAGGTCCTCTAGCCAAAAACATTCAGTACTTC.

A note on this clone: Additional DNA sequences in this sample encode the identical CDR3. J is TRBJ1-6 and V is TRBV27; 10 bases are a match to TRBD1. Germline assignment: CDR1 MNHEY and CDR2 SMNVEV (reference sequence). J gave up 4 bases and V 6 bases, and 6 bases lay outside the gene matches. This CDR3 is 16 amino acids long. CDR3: CASRADRGFYNSPLHF. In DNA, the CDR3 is TGTGCCAGCAGGGCGGACAGGGGGTTTTATAATTCACCCCTCCACTTT.

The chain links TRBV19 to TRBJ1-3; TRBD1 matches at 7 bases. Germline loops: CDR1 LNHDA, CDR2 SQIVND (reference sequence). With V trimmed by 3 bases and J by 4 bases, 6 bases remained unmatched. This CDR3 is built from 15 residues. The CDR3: CASSIRTGMGNTIYF. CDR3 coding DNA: TGTGCCAGTAGTATCCGGACAGGAATGGGAAACACCATATATTTT.

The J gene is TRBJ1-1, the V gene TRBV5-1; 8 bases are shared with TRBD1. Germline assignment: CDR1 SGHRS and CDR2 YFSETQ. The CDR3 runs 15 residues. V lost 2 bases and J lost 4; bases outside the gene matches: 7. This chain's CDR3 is CASSLLTGVVTEAFF. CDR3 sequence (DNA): TGCGCCAGCAGCTTACTGACAGGGGTGGTCACTGAAGCTTTCTTT.

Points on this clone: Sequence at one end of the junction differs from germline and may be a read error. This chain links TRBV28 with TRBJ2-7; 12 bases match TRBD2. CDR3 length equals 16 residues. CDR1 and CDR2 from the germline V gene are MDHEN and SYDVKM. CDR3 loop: CARRDSSGGGAYEQYF. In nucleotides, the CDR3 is TGTGCCCGCAGAGACTCTAGCGGGGGGGGAGCTTACGAGCAGTACTTC.

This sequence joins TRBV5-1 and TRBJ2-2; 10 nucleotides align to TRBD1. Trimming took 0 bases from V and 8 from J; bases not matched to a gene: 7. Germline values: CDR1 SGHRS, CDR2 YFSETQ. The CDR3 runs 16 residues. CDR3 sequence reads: CASSLDGQGVTGELFF. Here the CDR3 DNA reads TGCGCCAGCAGCTTGGACGGACAGGGGGTCACAGGGGAGCTGTTTTTT.

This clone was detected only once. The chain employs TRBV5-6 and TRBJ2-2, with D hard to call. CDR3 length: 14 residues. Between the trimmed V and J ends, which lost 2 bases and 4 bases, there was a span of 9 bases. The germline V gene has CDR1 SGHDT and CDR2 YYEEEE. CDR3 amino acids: CASSFGRFTGELFF. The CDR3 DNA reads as TGTGCCAGCAGCTTCGGGCGTTTCACCGGGGAGCTGTTTTTT. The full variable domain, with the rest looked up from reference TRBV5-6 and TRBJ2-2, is DAGVTQSPTHLIKTRGQQVTLRCSPKSGHDTVSWYQQALGQGPQFIFQYYEEEERQRGNFPDRFSGHQFPNYSSELNVNALLLGDSALYLCASSFGRFTGELFFGEGSRLTVL.

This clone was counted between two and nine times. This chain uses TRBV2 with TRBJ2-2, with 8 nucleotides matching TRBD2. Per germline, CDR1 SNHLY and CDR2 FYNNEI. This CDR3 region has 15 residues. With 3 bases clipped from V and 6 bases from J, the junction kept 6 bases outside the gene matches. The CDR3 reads CASSEGLGSAGELFF. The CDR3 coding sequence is TGTGCCAGCAGTGAGGGACTAGGGTCCGCCGGGGAGCTGTTTTTT.

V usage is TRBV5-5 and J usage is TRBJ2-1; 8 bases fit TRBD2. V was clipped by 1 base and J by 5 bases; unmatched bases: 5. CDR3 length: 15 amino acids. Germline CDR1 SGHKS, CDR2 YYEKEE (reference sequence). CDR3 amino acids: CASSLWLAGDNEQFF. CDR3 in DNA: TGTGCCAGCAGCTTGTGGCTAGCGGGCGACAATGAGCAGTTCTTC.